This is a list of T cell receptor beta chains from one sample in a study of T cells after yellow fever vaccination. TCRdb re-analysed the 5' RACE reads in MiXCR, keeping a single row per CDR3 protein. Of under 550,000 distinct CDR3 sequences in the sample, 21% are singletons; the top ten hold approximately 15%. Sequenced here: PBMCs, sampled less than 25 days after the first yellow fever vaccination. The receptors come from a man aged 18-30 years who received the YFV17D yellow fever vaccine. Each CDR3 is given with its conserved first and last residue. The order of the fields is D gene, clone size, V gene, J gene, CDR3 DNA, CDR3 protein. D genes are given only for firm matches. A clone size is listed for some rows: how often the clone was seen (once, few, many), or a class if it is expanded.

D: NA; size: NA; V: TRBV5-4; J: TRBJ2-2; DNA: TGTGCCGGCAGGCTGGCCAGCGGACCGAACACCGGGGAGCTGTTTTTT; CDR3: CAGRLASGPNTGELFF
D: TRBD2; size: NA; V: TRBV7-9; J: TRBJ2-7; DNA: TGTGCGTCAGGGCTAGCGGGGACCTACGAGCAGTACTTC; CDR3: CASGLAGTYEQYF
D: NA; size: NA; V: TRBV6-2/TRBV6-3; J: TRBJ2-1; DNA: TGTGCCAGCAGGGAGCCTACCTACTACAATGAGCAGTTCTTC; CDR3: CASREPTYYNEQFF
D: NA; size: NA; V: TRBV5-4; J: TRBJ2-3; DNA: TGTGCCACCCGGCCCGGGGAAGGGCCAGATACGCAGTATTTT; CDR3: CATRPGEGPDTQYF
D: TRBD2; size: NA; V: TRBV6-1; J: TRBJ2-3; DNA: TGTGCCAGCAGATCGGGGGGTCGTGACACAGATACGCAGTATTTT; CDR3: CASRSGGRDTDTQYF
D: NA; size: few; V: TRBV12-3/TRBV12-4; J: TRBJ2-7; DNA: TGTGCCAGCAGACCCGAAAGCTCCTACGAGCAGTACTTC; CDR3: CASRPESSYEQYF
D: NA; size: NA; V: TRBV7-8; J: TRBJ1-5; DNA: TGTGCCAGCAGCCTAACAGGGAGCTATCAGCCCCAGCATTTT; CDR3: CASSLTGSYQPQHF
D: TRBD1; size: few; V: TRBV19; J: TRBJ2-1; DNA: TGTGCCAGTAGAGACTCGACAGGGTGGCGCAATGAGCAGTTCTTC; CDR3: CASRDSTGWRNEQFF
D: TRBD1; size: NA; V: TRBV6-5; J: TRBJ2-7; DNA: TGTGCCAGCAGTTACGGGACAGGGGCTGACGAGCAGTACTTC; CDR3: CASSYGTGADEQYF
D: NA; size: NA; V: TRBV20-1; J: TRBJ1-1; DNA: TGCAGTGCTAGAAAACAGGTTAACACTGAAGCTTTCTTT; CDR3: CSARKQVNTEAFF
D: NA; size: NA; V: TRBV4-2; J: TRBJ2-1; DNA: TGTGCCAGCAGCCAAGGGGATTACAATGAGCAGTTCTTC; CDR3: CASSQGDYNEQFF
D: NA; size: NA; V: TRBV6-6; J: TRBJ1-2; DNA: TGTGCCAGCAGTTACTCAGGGTACGACGGCTACACCTTC; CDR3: CASSYSGYDGYTF
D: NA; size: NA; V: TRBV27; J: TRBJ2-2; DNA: TGTGCCGCCGGGCGCTTTGCCAACACCGGGGAGCTGTTTTTT; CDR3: CAAGRFANTGELFF
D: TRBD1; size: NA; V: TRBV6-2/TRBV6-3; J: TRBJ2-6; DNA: TGTGCCAGCACTTCGGACAGGGTATCCGGGGCCAACGTCCTGACTTTC; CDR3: CASTSDRVSGANVLTF
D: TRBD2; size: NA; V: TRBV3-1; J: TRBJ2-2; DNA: TGTGCCAGCAGCCTCGGGACTAAGAACACCGGGGAGCTGTTTTTT; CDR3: CASSLGTKNTGELFF
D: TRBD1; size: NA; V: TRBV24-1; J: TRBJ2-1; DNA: TGTGCCACCAGTGACGCGGGACAGGGGTTTTCAAATGAGCAGTTCTTC; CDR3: CATSDAGQGFSNEQFF
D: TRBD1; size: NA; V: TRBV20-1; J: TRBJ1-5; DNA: TGCAGTGCTAGAGTCCTCAGGAGGACAGGGATGTCCCCTAGCAGTCAGCCCCAGCATTTT; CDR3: CSARVLRRTGMSPSSQPQHF
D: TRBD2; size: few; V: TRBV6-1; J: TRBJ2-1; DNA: TGTGCCAGCAGAGGTTACCGCGGGGGGGATTACAATGAGCAGTTCTTC; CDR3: CASRGYRGGDYNEQFF
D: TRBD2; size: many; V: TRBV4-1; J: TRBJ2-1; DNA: TGCGCCAGCAGCCAGCTCGACCTCGGACTAGCGGGGGGCAATGAGCAGTTCTTC; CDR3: CASSQLDLGLAGGNEQFF
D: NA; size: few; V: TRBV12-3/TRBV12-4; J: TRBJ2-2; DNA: TGTGCCAGCAGTTTAGCTACAGAACAGAACACCGGGGAGCTGTTTTTT; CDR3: CASSLATEQNTGELFF
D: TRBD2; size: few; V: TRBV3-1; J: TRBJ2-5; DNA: TGTGCCAGCAGCCAAGTCTCGCGGGGGGGCCCCGAGACCCAGTACTTC; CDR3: CASSQVSRGGPETQYF
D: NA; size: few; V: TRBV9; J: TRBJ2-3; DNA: TGTGCCAGCAGCGTAGCTGTGGGTGCGCAGTATTTT; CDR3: CASSVAVGAQYF
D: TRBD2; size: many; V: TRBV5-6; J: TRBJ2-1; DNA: TGTGCCAGCAGCTCTAACTTAGCGGGGGACCTCCACAATGAGCAGTTCTTC; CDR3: CASSSNLAGDLHNEQFF
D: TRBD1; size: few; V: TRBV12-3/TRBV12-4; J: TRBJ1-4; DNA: TGTGCCAGCAGCCCGGGGACAGACCTTAATGAAAAACTGTTTTTT; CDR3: CASSPGTDLNEKLFF
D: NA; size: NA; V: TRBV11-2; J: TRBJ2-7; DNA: TGTGCCAGCAGCTTTGGATCCCGAGCCAGAGGGAAAGGCGGCGAGCAGTACTTC; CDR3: CASSFGSRARGKGGEQYF
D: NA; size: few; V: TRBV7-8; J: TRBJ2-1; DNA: TGTGCCAGCAGCATACAGCCTTACAATGAGCAGTTCTTC; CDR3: CASSIQPYNEQFF
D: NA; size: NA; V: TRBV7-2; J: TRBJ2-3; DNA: TGTGCCAGCAGCTTAAGGGACGGGGGCACAGATACGCAGTATTTT; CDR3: CASSLRDGGTDTQYF
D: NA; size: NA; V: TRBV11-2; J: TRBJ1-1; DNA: TGTGCCAGCAGCTTAGGAGCAGAGGTTGAAGCTTTCTTT; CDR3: CASSLGAEVEAFF
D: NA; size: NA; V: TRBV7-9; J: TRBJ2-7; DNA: TGTGCCAGCAGCTCCTCCTTAATCGTATACGAGCAGTACTTC; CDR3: CASSSSLIVYEQYF
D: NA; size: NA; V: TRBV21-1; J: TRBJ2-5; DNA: TGTGCCAGCGTAACGTACCAAGAGACCCAGTACTTC; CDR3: CASVTYQETQYF
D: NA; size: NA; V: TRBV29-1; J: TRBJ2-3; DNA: TGCAGCGTTGATACAGACACAGATACGCAGTATTTT; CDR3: CSVDTDTDTQYF
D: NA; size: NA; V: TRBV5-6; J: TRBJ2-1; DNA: TGTGCCAGCAGCTTGGCCTGGGTAGCCCCCACCTACAATGAGCAGTTCTTC; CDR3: CASSLAWVAPTYNEQFF
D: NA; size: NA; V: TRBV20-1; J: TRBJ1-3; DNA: TGCAGTACTAGCTCGGGGGGAAGTGGAAACACCATATATTTT; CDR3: CSTSSGGSGNTIYF
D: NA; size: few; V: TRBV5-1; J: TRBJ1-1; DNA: TGCGCCAGCAGCTTGGTTTTTTCGGACACTGAAGCTTTCTTT; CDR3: CASSLVFSDTEAFF
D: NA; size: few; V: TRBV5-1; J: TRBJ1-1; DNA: TGCGCCAGCAGCTCGGACAGAATTGGGACTGAAGCTTTCTTT; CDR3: CASSSDRIGTEAFF
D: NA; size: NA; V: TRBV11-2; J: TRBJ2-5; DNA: TGTGCCAGCAGCTTAACCCGGGACAAGCCTCAGTACTTC; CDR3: CASSLTRDKPQYF
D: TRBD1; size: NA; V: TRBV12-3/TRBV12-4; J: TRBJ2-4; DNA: TGTGCCAGCAGTTTAGGACAGGGGAATCCCAACCTAGCCAAAAACATTCAGTACTTC; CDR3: CASSLGQGNPNLAKNIQYF
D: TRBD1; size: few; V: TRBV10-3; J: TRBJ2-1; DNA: TGTGCCGGAGGGACAGGAACCTACAATGAGCAGTTCTTC; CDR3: CAGGTGTYNEQFF
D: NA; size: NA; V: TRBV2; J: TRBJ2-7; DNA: TGTGCCAGCAGACCCACAGGCTACGAGCAGTACTTC; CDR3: CASRPTGYEQYF
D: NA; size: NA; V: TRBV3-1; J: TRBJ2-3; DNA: TGTGCCAGCAGCCAAGCCCCGAGGGCAGATACGCAGTATTTT; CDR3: CASSQAPRADTQYF
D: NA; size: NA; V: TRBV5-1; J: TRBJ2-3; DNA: TGCGCCAGCAGCTTGGGCAGCGTCCCAGATACGCAGTATTTT; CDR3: CASSLGSVPDTQYF
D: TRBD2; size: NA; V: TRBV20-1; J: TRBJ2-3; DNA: TGCAACAAAAACGGAGAGGGGCGGGGGGGCCAGCATACGCAGTATTTT; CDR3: CNKNGEGRGGQHTQYF
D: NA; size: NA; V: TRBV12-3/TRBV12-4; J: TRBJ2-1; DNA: TGTGCCAGCAGCCCGGGATTTTCATTGCCCCGCTCAGGGCAGTTCTTC; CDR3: CASSPGFSLPRSGQFF
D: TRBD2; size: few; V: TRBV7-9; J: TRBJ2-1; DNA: TGTGCCAGCAGTACTGGACTAGTCCAGAGCTCCTACAATGAGCAGTTCTTC; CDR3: CASSTGLVQSSYNEQFF
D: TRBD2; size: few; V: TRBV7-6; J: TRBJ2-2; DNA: TGTGCCAGCAGCCGCGGGGGGTCGGGCACCGGGGAGCTGTTTTTT; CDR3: CASSRGGSGTGELFF
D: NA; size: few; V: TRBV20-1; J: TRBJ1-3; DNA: TGCAGTGCTCTTAGGAGAAACACCATATATTTT; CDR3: CSALRRNTIYF
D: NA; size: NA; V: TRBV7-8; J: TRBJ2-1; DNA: TGTGCCAGCAGCTTACAGCGGGGCCAGGGGACTGAGCAGTTCTTC; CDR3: CASSLQRGQGTEQFF
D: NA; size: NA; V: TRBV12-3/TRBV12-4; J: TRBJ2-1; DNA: TGTGCCAGCACTTGGTGGGACTACAATGAGCAGTTCTTC; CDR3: CASTWWDYNEQFF
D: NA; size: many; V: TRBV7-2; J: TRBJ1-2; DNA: TGTGCCAGCAGCCCCGACTATGGCTACACCTTC; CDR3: CASSPDYGYTF
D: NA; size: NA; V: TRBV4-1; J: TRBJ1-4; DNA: TGCGCCAGCAGCCAAGGCCTTATAGGGAGTGGGGCAACTAATGAAAAACTGTTTTTT; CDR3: CASSQGLIGSGATNEKLFF
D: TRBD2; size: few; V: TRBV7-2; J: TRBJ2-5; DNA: TGTGCCAGCAGCCGGACTAGCAGGGGACAAGAGACCCAGTACTTC; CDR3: CASSRTSRGQETQYF
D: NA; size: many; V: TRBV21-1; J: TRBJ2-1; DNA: TGTGCCAGCAGCAAAGAGCCTAGCCTCAGGAATGAGCAGTTCTTC; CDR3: CASSKEPSLRNEQFF
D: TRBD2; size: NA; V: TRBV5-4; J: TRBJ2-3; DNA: TGTGCCAGCAGCCCCAATAGCGGGGGGTCCACAGATACGCAGTATTTT; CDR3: CASSPNSGGSTDTQYF
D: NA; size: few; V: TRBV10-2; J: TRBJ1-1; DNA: TGCGCCAGTGGACAAAGGGCTTTCTTT; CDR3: CASGQRAFF
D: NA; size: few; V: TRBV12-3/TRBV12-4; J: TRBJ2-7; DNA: TGTGCCAGCAGTTACAGGGAGCTACGGTACGAGCAGTACTTC; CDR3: CASSYRELRYEQYF
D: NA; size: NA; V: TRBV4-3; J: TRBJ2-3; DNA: TGCGCCAGCAGCCAAGGGGGACTGACGATCACAGATACGCAGTATTTT; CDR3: CASSQGGLTITDTQYF
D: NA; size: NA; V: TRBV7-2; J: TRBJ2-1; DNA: TGTGCCAGCAGCCCTAGGGCACTTTTGGAGCAGTTCTTC; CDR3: CASSPRALLEQFF